This T cell receptor (beta chain) appears in the sequencing data of a study of blood T cells in healthy people across ages. Regarding the study as a whole: Long-lived donors exceeded aged donors in naive CD4+ cells and diversity. TCR beta diversity per million T cells fell roughly linearly with age.

On this clonotype: The target antigen is unknown.

It was with a sample-barcoded 5' primer and a J-beta primer mix that a second PCR of roughly 7 to 12 cycles was run. Each single sample gave us at least 2.5 million CDR3-containing paired-end reads. One entry per CDR3 protein, called by TCRdb with MiXCR from the 5' RACE reads. This table has roughly 800,000 distinct CDR3 sequences, roughly 64% appearing once. Germline V lookup: CDR1 LGHDT, CDR2 YNNKEL (reference sequence). The CDR3 covers 13 residues. Trimming left V 4 bases short and J 11 bases short, with 15 bases between. The clonotype was recovered from a man aged 25 to 40 in good health. The sequencing sample was made of blood. The J gene is TRBJ1-5, the V gene TRBV3-1; D remains ambiguous. CDR3: CASSRDNDGAQHF. DNA for the CDR3: TGTGCCAGCAGCCGAGACAATGATGGCGCCCAGCATTTT.